The entry below gives a single T cell receptor (beta chain) sequence along with its context. It lacks a known antigen. No much larger clone is present one base from it, and per-base qualities are unavailable. CDR1 and CDR2 were assigned from the germline V gene as SNHLY and FYNNEI. Measured from the cysteine to the phenylalanine, the CDR3 is 12 residues long. CDR3 DNA only is kept here, 36 bases in frame from base 1. V is reduced by 4 bases and J by 8 bases, leaving a spacing of 11 bases between them. This entry is derived from a study of blood T cell repertoires in COVID-19 (TCRdb year 2020). In the study overall: Collaborator samples came from the United States, Italy and Spain and covered acute and convalescent phases of COVID-19. The prospective study material was composed of cDNA or gDNA derived from T cells, B-cell-depleted T cells, or PBMCs. Subjects who had been exposed to COVID-19, were actively infected with it, or had recovered from it provided the deeply sampled blood TCRbeta repertoires that made up the dataset. A freely available public database, intended as a resource for researchers studying the immune response to SARS-CoV-2, is where the repertoires were released. Samples were obtained from the ongoing ImmuneRACE study (first 160 participants) and from about 1,300 subjects provided by 6 global collaborators. The sample metadata nearly always contained a de-identified subject ID, COVID-19 status, age in years and sex. Where available, HLA class I and class II types were taken from metadata supplied by the sample provider and were not determined by assay-based typing.

TCRbeta CDR3 regions were amplified from genomic DNA using the immunoSEQ Assay, a bias-controlled multiplex PCR. Turning to the authors' computational methods: Within the assay, amplification of reference gene primers was used to estimate how many nucleated cells each sample contained. Sequence reads were collapsed and filtered to measure the absolute abundance of every unique TCRbeta CDR3 rearrangement. For each sample, productive Simpson clonality was calculated as the square root of Simpson's diversity index across productive rearrangements. Here the immuneACCESS table is served through TCRdb, limited to in-frame sequences with V and J called. Missing clones are a known gap in these copies; in checked studies unresolved V genes cover under half, and the rest lacks a known reason. The V and J calls and clone size come from that table; D and trimming were worked out from the DNA. The sample table contains 230,000 or so clones; only one count was recorded for roughly 88% of them. The ten largest make up around 1.5% of the sample.

A second Seattle source provided samples from volunteer blood donors who had recovered from COVID-19. Each collaborating institution followed its own protocols to collect whole blood in K2EDTA tubes. For TCRbeta analysis, collaborator samples were shipped as frozen whole blood, as isolated PBMCs, or as DNA extracted from either sample type. The paper as a whole reports these results and caveats: The amount of clinical and demographic metadata varied by source and participant and was provided uncurated.

The chain is assembled from TRBV2 and TRBJ1-2; the D gene identity is not certain. Sequencing used peripheral blood. The clonotype originates from a woman in her forties who had recovered from COVID-19. The DNA sequence is given as TGTGCCAGCAGTGCGGGAGGGAGGGGCTACACCTTC. This codes for CASSAGGRGYTF.